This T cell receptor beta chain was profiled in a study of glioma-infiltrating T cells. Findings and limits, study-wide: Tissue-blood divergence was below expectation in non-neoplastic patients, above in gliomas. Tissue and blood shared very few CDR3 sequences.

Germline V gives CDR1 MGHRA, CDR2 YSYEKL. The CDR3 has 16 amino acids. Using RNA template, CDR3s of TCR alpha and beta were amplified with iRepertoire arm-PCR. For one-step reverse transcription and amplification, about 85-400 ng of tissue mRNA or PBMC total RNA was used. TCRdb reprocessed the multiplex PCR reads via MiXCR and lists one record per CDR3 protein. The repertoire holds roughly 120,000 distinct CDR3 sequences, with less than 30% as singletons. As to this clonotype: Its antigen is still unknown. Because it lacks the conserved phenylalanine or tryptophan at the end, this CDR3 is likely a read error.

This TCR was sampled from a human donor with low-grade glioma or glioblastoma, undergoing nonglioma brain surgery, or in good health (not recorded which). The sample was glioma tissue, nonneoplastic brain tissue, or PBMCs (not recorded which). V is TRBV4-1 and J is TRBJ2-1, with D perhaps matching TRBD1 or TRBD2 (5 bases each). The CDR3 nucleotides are TGCGCCAGCAGCCGCCAGGGTCAGTCCGCCGGGAATGTGCAGTTCTGC. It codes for CASSRQGQSAGNVQFC.